This TCR beta chain stems from a study of blood T cell repertoires in COVID-19. Clones were read by immunoSEQ multiplex PCR, and TCRdb kept only the in-frame ones, dropping some. The sample holds 80,000 or so clones, more than 75% seen once. The sequence was collected from a woman between 55 and 75 years old with acute or convalescent COVID-19. Material for sequencing was peripheral blood.

For the CDR3, the DNA is TGCGCCAGCAGCGGGGGACTAGCGGGAGGAAACTACGAGCAGTACTTC. As protein: CASSGGLAGGNYEQYF. The rearrangement uses TRBV5-1 and TRBJ2-7; 15 nucleotides agree with TRBD2. The CDR3 runs to 16 residues. Trimming removed 4 bases from V and 3 bases from J; junction bases left unmatched: 5. Germline V gene lookup returns CDR1 SGHRS and CDR2 YFSETQ. Variable domain in full (rest from reference TRBV5-1 and TRBJ2-7): KAGVTQTPRYLIKTRGQQVTLSCSPISGHRSVSWYQQTPGQGLQFLFEYFSETQRNKGNFPGRFSGRQFSNSRSEMNVSTLELGDSALYLCASSGGLAGGNYEQYFGPGTRLTVT.